Presented here are 17 T cell receptor beta chains from one specimen sequenced in a study of beta chain features in type 1 diabetes. Sequenced material consisted of expressed TCRB transcripts (all of the isolated RNA was reverse transcribed). The table came from immunoSEQ multiplex PCR; TCRdb's copy has only in-frame clones and leaves some out. Among 900,000 or so clones listed, 17% were seen once. Sequenced input: naive CD4+ T cells from blood. These TCRs come from a woman under 30 in good health.

The J gene is TRBJ2-4, the V gene TRBV12-5; a weak D match, TRBD1 (6 bases). V gave up 7 bases and J gave up 3 bases, with 25 bases separating them. The CDR3 runs 18 residues. Per the germline V gene, CDR1 is LGHNT and CDR2 is FRNRAP. DNA of the CDR3: TGTGCTAGTGTATTTGACAGGACCTCCTGGGAAGTCAAAAACATTCAGTACTTC. Translating it yields CASVFDRTSWEVKNIQYF.

This clone was seen only a few times. J is TRBJ2-4 and V is TRBV18; D ambiguous. The V end lost 2 bases, the J end lost 5 bases, and 13 bases lay between the germline ends. This CDR3 is 15 amino acids long. Germline V gene data show CDR1 as KGHSH and CDR2 as LQKENI. CDR3 nucleotides: TGTGCCAGCTCACCAGCGGTCCTCGACCAAAACATTCAGTACTTC. It specifies CASSPAVLDQNIQYF.

The chain joins TRBV5-1 to TRBJ1-3; D remains ambiguous. The germline V gene has CDR1 SGHRS and CDR2 YFSETQ. The V end was cut by 2 bases, the J end by 2 bases, with 14 bases between. The CDR3 is 16 amino acids. In DNA, the CDR3 is TGCGCCAGCAGCTTAGACTTCTCTGGTACTGGAAACACCATATATTTT. This gives the protein CASSLDFSGTGNTIYF.

This chain uses TRBV5-4 with TRBJ1-1; 9 bases align to TRBD1. The CDR3 loop spans 15 amino acids. Germline-derived CDR1 and CDR2 are SGHNT and YYREEE (reference sequence). Trimming cost V 4 bases and J 3 bases; bases outside gene matches: 7. CDR3 region: CASSNYRGLDTEAFF. The CDR3 region has the DNA TGTGCCAGCAGCAACTACAGGGGGCTGGACACTGAAGCTTTCTTT. The full variable domain, rest sourced from reference TRBV5-4 and TRBJ1-1, is ETGVTQSPTHLIKTRGQQVTLRCSSQSGHNTVSWYQQALGQGPQFIFQYYREEENGRGNFPPRFSGLQFPNYSSELNVNALELDDSALYLCASSNYRGLDTEAFFGQGTRLTVV.

This clone was seen a handful of times. The chain carries TRBV11-2 and TRBJ2-3; D is undetermined. The germline V gene encodes CDR1 SGHAT and CDR2 FQNNGV. V was shortened by 3 bases and J by 1 base, with 5 bases between the two germline ends. The CDR3 has 13 amino acids. The CDR3 loop is CASSFYGTDTQYF. The CDR3 DNA sequence: TGTGCCAGCAGCTTCTACGGCACAGATACGCAGTATTTT.

This chain uses TRBV7-2 with TRBJ1-5; TRBD1 matches 10 bases. CDR3 length equals 15 residues. Germline V CDR1 and CDR2: SGHTA, FQGNSA. With 1 base clipped from V and 5 bases from J, the junction kept 2 bases outside the gene matches. The chain's CDR3 is CASSLGGQGYQPQHF. The CDR3 DNA sequence: TGTGCCAGCAGCTTAGGGGGACAGGGGTATCAGCCCCAGCATTTT.

The J gene is TRBJ1-1, the V gene TRBV10-3; 7 positions match TRBD1. CDR1 and CDR2 (germline): ENHRY, SYGVKD. The CDR3 sequence is 13 residues long. Losses at the gene ends were 10 bases for V and 3 bases for J; bases not matched to a gene: 8. The CDR3 DNA is TGTGCCACCTCTACCGACAGGGACACTGAAGCTTTCTTT. Its translation: CATSTDRDTEAFF.

This clone was seen a handful of times. The chain links TRBV5-5 to TRBJ2-3; TRBD2 is a possible D gene (6 bases). Trimming stripped 0 bases from V and 3 bases from J, with 11 bases between. The length of the CDR3 is 15 residues. Germline V gene data show CDR1 as SGHKS and CDR2 as YYEKEE (reference sequence). The CDR3 sequence: CASSLAGRLTDTQYF. CDR3 DNA: TGTGCCAGCAGCTTGGCGGGGAGGTTAACAGATACGCAGTATTTT. The variable domain in full, completed from reference TRBV5-5 and TRBJ2-3, reads DAGVTQSPTHLIKTRGQQVTLRCSPISGHKSVSWYQQVLGQGPQFIFQYYEKEERGRGNFPDRFSARQFPNYSSELNVNALLLGDSALYLCASSLAGRLTDTQYFGPGTRLTVL.

Comments on this clone: The junction does not match germline at one end; this may be a read error. This sequence joins TRBV7-7 and TRBJ2-1, with TRBD1 as a possible D gene (6 bases). Germline assignment: CDR1 SSHAT and CDR2 FNYEAQ (reference sequence). The CDR3 is made up of 16 amino acids. The CDR3 spells CASSTSSEGAYNEQFF. CDR3 bases: TGTGCTAGCAGCACATCGTCTGAGGGGGCCTACAATGAGCAGTTCTTC.

This clone was seen more than once but under ten times. This chain connects TRBV7-9 to TRBJ2-5; 10 bases align to TRBD1. V shed 3 bases, J shed 3 bases, and the junction held 1 base outside the gene matches. Germline values: CDR1 SEHNR, CDR2 FQNEAQ (reference sequence). The CDR3 is 14 amino acids. CDR3 residues: CASSLTGGEETQYF. CDR3 DNA sequence: TGTGCCAGCAGCTTGACAGGGGGCGAAGAGACCCAGTACTTC.

This chain joins TRBV7-2 and TRBJ2-5, with 10 bases aligning to TRBD1. This CDR3 region has 16 residues. The junction had 12 bases not matched to a gene; V was cut back by 5 bases and J by 6 bases. The germline V gene has CDR1 SGHTA and CDR2 FQGNSA. CDR3 in amino acids: CASSLVPGQGTQTQYF. As DNA, the CDR3 is TGTGCCAGCAGCCTCGTTCCGGGACAGGGGACCCAGACCCAGTACTTC.

The chain recombines TRBV28 with TRBJ2-3; D gene ambiguous. Germline V lookup: CDR1 MDHEN, CDR2 SYDVKM. The CDR3 consists of 14 residues. V dropped 1 base and J dropped 0 bases, with 5 bases sitting between them. The CDR3 reads CASSLFVSTDTQYF. CDR3 DNA: TGTGCCAGCAGTTTATTTGTTAGCACAGATACGCAGTATTTT.

This clone came up a few times. Other DNA sequences from this sample encode an identical CDR3 as well. The J gene is TRBJ2-5, the V gene TRBV18; D ambiguous. V gave up 3 bases and J gave up 4 bases, with 9 bases separating them. The CDR3 covers 13 residues. Per the germline V gene, CDR1 is KGHSH and CDR2 is LQKENI. For the CDR3, the DNA is TGTGCCAGCTCACCCGGCGGTGGAGAGACCCAGTACTTC. The encoded protein is CASSPGGGETQYF.

This clone was found a few times. The chain links TRBV19 to TRBJ1-2; D call uncertain. The V gene lost 7 bases and the J gene lost 0 bases, with 18 bases spanning the gap. The CDR3 sequence is 16 residues long. CDR1 LNHDA and CDR2 SQIVND come from the germline V gene (reference sequence). In DNA form, the CDR3 reads TGTGCCAGTATGGTTTTGGGAATTAATCCTAACTATGGCTACACCTTC. Its translation: CASMVLGINPNYGYTF.

This clone occurred a few times. The DNA is omitted, as the CDR3 cannot be located on it reliably, and the CDR3 follows TCRdb's listing. V and J are TRBV28 and TRBJ1-2. The germline gives CDR1 MDHEN, CDR2 SYDVKM. The CDR3 length equals 22 residues, ends included. CDR3 sequence reads: CACGGHIYGYTFGSGTFYGYTF.

Remarks on this clone: At one end the junction does not follow the germline gene, possibly because of a read error. This chain uses TRBV6-6 with TRBJ2-1; tentatively, D is TRBD1 (6 bases). Germline V gives CDR1 MNHNY, CDR2 SVGAGI (reference sequence). This CDR3 region has 13 residues. CDR3 in DNA: TGTGCCATCAGTGGGGGCACCTACAATGAGCAGTTCTTC. Translated, it gives CAISGGTYNEQFF.

The chain couples TRBV9 to TRBJ2-5, with 10 bases fitting TRBD1. With the DNA end fitting TRBJ2-7 better, the J assignment may be wrong. This CDR3 has 13 residues. Per the germline V gene, CDR1 is SGDLS and CDR2 is YYNGEE. This CDR3 reads CASTKDRGYEQYF. The CDR3 DNA reads as TGTGCCAGCACTAAGGACAGGGGGTACGAGCAGTACTTC.